Below are 30 T cell receptor beta chains sequenced from a single sample in a study of T cells in Graves' hyperthyroidism and ophthalmopathy (dated 2019 in TCRdb). Library prep was done by multiplex PCR. This sample was sequenced with an Illumina HiSeq 2000. Amplification of TCR beta CDR3 regions was carried out from RNA transcripts. For the first round of RT-PCR on the TCR CDR3, the HTBI primer set was used together with the Qiagen OneStep RT-PCR kit. TCRdb reworked the public reads: Q25 trimming with fastp, MiXCR clone assembly, productive beta chains retained. Here each entry gathers all rows of one CDR3 protein and keeps the most common genes and DNA. In all, the sample holds 490,000 or so distinct CDR3 sequences, and roughly 22% of those were seen once. The ten largest clones take up around 54% of the sample. The sample consisted of blood. The receptors shown here come from a woman in her seventies with Graves' ophthalmopathy.

The chain employs TRBV6-5 and TRBJ2-3; a possible D gene is TRBD2 (6 bases). The CDR3 runs to 16 residues. V lost 0 bases and J 0 bases, leaving 10 bases between the germline ends. Looked up from germline, CDR1 is MNHEY and CDR2 is SVGAGI. CDR3 sequence (DNA): TGTGCCAGCAGTTACTCGACCGGGGGTAGCACAGATACGCAGTATTTT. Residues: CASSYSTGGSTDTQYF.

The rearrangement uses TRBV28 and TRBJ2-7; D is perhaps TRBD2 (7 bases). The CDR3 extends over 15 amino acids. Germline V gene sequence: CDR1 MDHEN, CDR2 SYDVKM. V was trimmed by 7 bases and J by 3 bases, leaving 19 bases between them. The CDR3 region has the DNA TGTGCCAGCATTCGAAGGGGGGGTTGGGGCTACGAGCAGTACTTC. Its translation is CASIRRGGWGYEQYF.

This clonotype was seen only a few times. The V call is TRBV7-2, the J call TRBJ1-4; D may be TRBD1 (6 bases). CDR3 length: 12 amino acids. Germline V CDR1 and CDR2: SGHTA, FQGNSA. V was cut by 8 bases and J by 10 bases, with 14 bases left in between. The CDR3 DNA sequence: TGTGCCAGCGGGGGCCTTGGGGGAAAACTGTTTTTT. Protein product: CASGGLGGKLFF.

This clonotype has only a few counts. The V gene is TRBV7-2, the J gene TRBJ2-3; 10 positions match TRBD1. The germline CDR1 and CDR2 sequences are SGHTA and FQGNSA. Trimming removed 4 bases from V and 7 bases from J; junction bases left unmatched: 8. This CDR3 spans 15 amino acids. The DNA for the CDR3 is TGTGCCAGCAGCTCGTCCGGGACAGGGGTAAATACGCAGTATTTT. It codes for CASSSSGTGVNTQYF.

Only a few counts were recorded for this clonotype. J is TRBJ2-2 and V is TRBV24-1, with TRBD1 matching 10 bases. Losses at the gene ends were 2 bases for V and 4 bases for J; bases not matched to a gene: 3. The CDR3 extends over 16 amino acids. Germline V gene lookup returns CDR1 KGHDR and CDR2 SFDVKD. CDR3 loop: CATSDSGTGVTGELFF. In DNA, the CDR3 is TGTGCCACCAGTGATTCGGGGACAGGGGTCACCGGGGAGCTGTTTTTT.

This clonotype was recorded at least ten times. V usage is TRBV6-1 and J usage is TRBJ1-1, with 7 bases fitting TRBD1. Germline-derived CDR1 and CDR2 are MNHNS and SASEGT. V lost 6 bases to trimming and J lost 1 base; unmatched junction nucleotides: 5. The CDR3 has 14 residues. The CDR3 spells CASRPGQTNTEAFF. The DNA of the CDR3 is TGTGCCAGCAGGCCGGGACAGACGAACACTGAAGCTTTCTTT.

Many counts were recorded for this clonotype. This chain's CDR3 is CASRDPGTYEQYF. The CDR3 nucleotides read TGTGCCAGCAGAGACCCTGGGACATACGAGCAGTACTTC. The chain employs TRBV6-1 and TRBJ2-7; D may be TRBD1 (6 bases). CDR3 length: 13 amino acids. Trimming shortened V by 6 bases and J by 4 bases, and 13 bases separated the two germline ends. Germline V gene lookup returns CDR1 MNHNS and CDR2 SASEGT.

The V and J genes are TRBV3-1 and TRBJ2-3; D is unresolved. Per the germline V gene, CDR1 is LGHDT and CDR2 is YNNKEL (reference sequence). Between the trimmed V and J ends, which lost 3 bases and 2 bases, there was a span of 3 bases. This CDR3 is built from 12 residues. CDR3 in amino acids: CASSHATDTQYF. The CDR3, as DNA: TGTGCCAGCAGCCACGCCACAGATACGCAGTATTTT.

The CDR3 nucleotides read TGCAGCGTTCGTCAGGGGTGGAATGAAAAACTGTTTTTT. It yields the protein CSVRQGWNEKLFF. The rearrangement links TRBV29-1 to TRBJ1-4; tentatively, D is TRBD1 (6 bases). CDR1 is SQVTM, CDR2 ANQGSEA, per germline. The germline V and J ends were trimmed by 5 bases and 5 bases, with 12 bases remaining between them. This CDR3 has 13 amino acids.

This clonotype was recorded many times. This rearrangement joins TRBV20-1 to TRBJ2-5; D is unresolved. The germline CDR1 and CDR2 sequences are DFQATT and SNEGSKA (reference sequence). The CDR3 totals 11 residues. Trimming removed 6 bases at V and 0 bases at J, with 5 bases between. The CDR3 DNA reads TGCAGTGCCCTCGACCAAGAGACCCAGTACTTC. Protein: CSALDQETQYF.

This clonotype was observed a few times. This sequence joins TRBV7-2 and TRBJ1-2; D is uncertain. Germline-derived CDR1 and CDR2 are SGHTA and FQGNSA. The length of the CDR3 is 13 residues. The V end lost 3 bases, the J end lost 4 bases, and 9 bases lay between the germline ends. As DNA, the CDR3 is TGTGCCAGCAGCTTCGGACCCTTCTATGGCTACACCTTC. It codes for CASSFGPFYGYTF.

To note about this clonotype: No conserved phenylalanine or tryptophan ends this CDR3, so it is likely a read error. V gene TRBV20-1 combines with J gene TRBJ1-2; D is possibly TRBD1 (6 bases). V gave up 2 bases and J gave up 3 bases, with 10 bases separating them. This CDR3 spans 13 amino acids. CDR1 is DFQATT and CDR2 is SNEGSKA in the germline V gene (reference sequence). The CDR3 here is CSARQPGDYGYTL. The DNA for the CDR3 is TGCAGTGCTAGACAACCAGGGGACTATGGCTACACCCTC.

The chain is built from TRBV11-2 and TRBJ2-6; either TRBD1 or TRBD2 may fit D (5 bases each). CDR1 and CDR2 (germline): SGHAT, FQNNGV. This CDR3 is built from 17 residues. V lost 6 bases and J 0 bases, leaving 15 bases between the germline ends. For the CDR3, the DNA is TGTGCCAGCAGTGAATTGGGACCGAACTCTGGGGCCAACGTCCTGACTTTC. Amino acids: CASSELGPNSGANVLTF.

This clonotype was recorded a few times. The gene calls are TRBV5-6 and TRBJ1-4; TRBD1 is a possible D gene (5 bases). CDR3 length: 15 residues. The germline CDR1 and CDR2 sequences are SGHDT and YYEEEE. V lost 1 base, J lost 4 bases, and 11 bases lay in between. CDR3 loop: CASSLLLGDNEKLFF. For the CDR3, the DNA is TGTGCCAGCAGCTTGCTGCTGGGGGATAATGAAAAACTGTTTTTT.

This clonotype has just a few counts. The chain links TRBV6-5 to TRBJ2-4; 7 nucleotides line up with TRBD2. The J segment lost 8 bases and the V segment lost 2 bases, leaving 3 bases of the junction unmatched. Germline CDR1 is MNHEY and CDR2 is SVGAGI. This CDR3 region has 13 residues. This CDR3 is CASSYGGGDIQYF. In DNA form, the CDR3 reads TGTGCCAGCAGTTACGGGGGGGGAGACATTCAGTACTTC.

This clonotype was seen more than once but under ten times. This sequence joins TRBV24-1 and TRBJ1-2; D call uncertain. The germline V and J ends were trimmed by 4 bases and 4 bases, with 12 bases remaining between them. CDR1 and CDR2 (germline): KGHDR, SFDVKD. The CDR3 has 14 amino acids. DNA for the CDR3: TGTGCCACCAGTGACCCGGTCCGGGGCTATGGCTACACCTTC. Residues: CATSDPVRGYGYTF.

The chain joins TRBV7-2 to TRBJ1-2; the match to TRBD1 covers 7 bases. Germline loops: CDR1 SGHTA, CDR2 FQGNSA. Unmatched junction bases numbered 11, after V lost 5 bases and J lost 5 bases. This CDR3 has 15 residues. This chain's CDR3 is CASSTAHDRAYGYTF. CDR3 nucleotides: TGTGCCAGCAGCACAGCCCATGACAGGGCATATGGCTACACCTTC.

The V call is TRBV20-1, the J call TRBJ1-5; the D gene is possibly TRBD1 (6 bases). CDR1 and CDR2 (germline): DFQATT, SNEGSKA (reference sequence). V lost 2 bases, J lost 8 bases, and 16 bases lay in between. The CDR3 has 14 residues. CDR3 in amino acids: CSARPLIQGKPQHF. The CDR3 nucleotides are TGCAGTGCTAGACCTTTAATACAGGGTAAGCCCCAGCATTTT.

This clonotype has a handful of counts. This chain connects TRBV13 to TRBJ2-3; TRBD2 matches 7 bases. J gave up 0 bases and V 5 bases, and 8 bases lay outside the gene matches. From germline, CDR1 is PRHDT and CDR2 FYEKMQ (reference sequence). The CDR3 has 16 amino acids. The CDR3 DNA sequence: TGTGCCAGCAGCGTTTCGGGAGGTCTAAGCACAGATACGCAGTATTTT. Translating gives CASSVSGGLSTDTQYF. Using reference TRBV13 and TRBJ2-3 for the parts outside the CDR3, the full variable domain is AAGVIQSPRHLIKEKRETATLKCYPIPRHDTVYWYQQGPGQDPQFLISFYEKMQSDKGSIPDRFSAQQFSDYHSELNMSSLELGDSALYFCASSVSGGLSTDTQYFGPGTRLTVL.

This clonotype was seen more than once but under ten times. This chain uses TRBV3-1 with TRBJ2-7; D is unclear. The CDR3 extends over 13 amino acids. Trimming left V 4 bases short and J 3 bases short, with 10 bases between. Germline V CDR1 and CDR2: LGHDT, YNNKEL (reference sequence). DNA of the CDR3: TGTGCCAGCAGCCCAACGGTGAACTACGAGCAGTACTTC. Translated, it gives CASSPTVNYEQYF.

This clonotype occurred many times. The rearrangement links TRBV7-2 to TRBJ2-3; a possible D gene is TRBD1 (6 bases). From germline, CDR1 is SGHTA and CDR2 FQGNSA. Trimming stripped 2 bases from V and 6 bases from J, with 21 bases between. This CDR3 comprises 17 residues. CDR3 sequence: CASSLSISVSGADTQYF. CDR3 bases: TGTGCCAGCAGCTTATCGATATCGGTCTCAGGGGCGGATACGCAGTATTTT.

Concerning this clonotype itself: An end of the junction does not agree with germline; a read error may underlie this. This chain uses TRBV10-3 with TRBJ1-1, with D uncertain. The CDR3 runs to 16 residues. CDR1 and CDR2 (germline): ENHRY, SYGVKD. CDR3 coding DNA: TGTGCCATCAGCGAGCTAAGGCAGTCGTTGAACACTGGAGCTTTCTTT. It yields the protein CAISELRQSLNTGAFF.

This clonotype was detected many times. The J gene is TRBJ2-7, the V gene TRBV11-2; D might be TRBD1 or TRBD2, each matching 5 bases. Germline values: CDR1 SGHAT, CDR2 FQNNGV. Trimming took off 5 bases at V and 4 bases at J, with 18 bases between the two ends. CDR3 length: 15 amino acids. CDR3 DNA: TGTGCCAGCAGCCACAGGATGGGGAGTGGGTACGAGCAGTACTTC. Translation gives CASSHRMGSGYEQYF.

Only a few counts were recorded for this clonotype. The V call is TRBV9, the J call TRBJ2-3; 11 bases map to TRBD2. Germline V gene lookup returns CDR1 SGDLS and CDR2 YYNGEE. There are 17 residues in the CDR3. Losses at the gene ends were 3 bases for V and 1 base for J; bases not matched to a gene: 7. CDR3 bases: TGTGCCAGCAGCGCCCCCTCGACTAGCGGGGGCACAGATACGCAGTATTTT. Its protein is CASSAPSTSGGTDTQYF.

Comments on this clonotype: A much larger clone is a single base away; this may be a read error. The genes are TRBV20-1 and TRBJ2-3; D is unclear. The end of the DNA fits TRBJ1-5 better, so the J call may be wrong. This CDR3 is built from 14 residues. Germline V lookup: CDR1 DFQATT, CDR2 SNEGSKA (reference sequence). As DNA, the CDR3 is TGCAGTGCTAGGCGACTAGCGAGCACAGATACGCAGCATTTT. Its protein is CSARRLASTDTQHF.

The chain couples TRBV7-3 to TRBJ2-2; tentative D call: TRBD2 (5 bases). V gave up 5 bases and J gave up 7 bases, with 14 bases separating them. Germline CDR1 is SGHTA and CDR2 is FQGTGA. The CDR3 runs 14 residues. The CDR3 protein is CASSRPSEGGELFF. In DNA form, the CDR3 reads TGTGCCAGCAGCCGACCAAGTGAGGGCGGGGAGCTGTTTTTT.

This chain connects TRBV15 to TRBJ2-1, with TRBD2 identical over 7 bases. CDR1 is LNHNV and CDR2 is YYDKDF in the germline V gene (reference sequence). With 3 bases clipped from V and 1 base from J, the junction kept 0 bases outside the gene matches. This CDR3 comprises 14 residues. The CDR3: CATSSSGSYNEQFF. CDR3 bases: TGTGCCACCAGCAGTAGCGGGTCCTACAATGAGCAGTTCTTC.

The V and J genes are TRBV6-1 and TRBJ2-1; the D gene is possibly TRBD2 (5 bases). From germline, CDR1 is MNHNS and CDR2 SASEGT. CDR3 length equals 14 residues. V dropped 8 bases and J dropped 1 base, with 12 bases sitting between them. Here the CDR3 reads CASGGSGSYNEQFF. In DNA, the CDR3 is TGTGCCAGCGGCGGATCGGGGTCCTACAATGAGCAGTTCTTC.

This clonotype showed up just a few times. The genes are TRBV12-3 or TRBV12-4 and TRBJ2-3, with 12 bases aligning to TRBD2. This CDR3 is built from 16 residues. The junction had 5 bases not matched to a gene; V was cut back by 1 base and J by 6 bases. CDR3 loop: CASSLETSGRLDTQYF. The CDR3 DNA sequence: TGTGCCAGCAGTTTAGAGACTAGCGGGAGACTGGATACGCAGTATTTT.

The genes are TRBV30 and TRBJ2-7; D unclear. Germline V gene sequence: CDR1 GTSNPN, CDR2 SVGIG (reference sequence). V lost 3 bases to trimming and J lost 0 bases, with 12 bases between them. The CDR3 runs 14 residues. CDR3 bases: TGTGCCTGGAGCACGCCGGCCCACTCCTACGAGCAGTACTTC. The encoded protein is CAWSTPAHSYEQYF.